This T cell receptor beta chain was sequenced in a study of read filtering for tumor transcriptome and immune sequencing. Sampling of bone marrow took place during active disease in every patient. V lost 0 bases and J lost 2, with 11 bases in between. The CDR3 has 16 residues. Germline V CDR1 and CDR2: SGDLS, YYNGEE. This clonotype has at least ten counts. Its matching antigen is unknown. Molecular barcoded adaptors covering alpha/delta and beta/gamma chains were used on about 0.4 ug RNA. MiXCR, applied by TCRdb to the reads, yields one record per CDR3 protein. The table lists tens of thousands of distinct CDR3 sequences, about a fifth of them singletons. Findings and limits, study-wide: Even smaller IR-seq throughput identified most shared clonotypes. Without single-read clonotypes, shared clonotype proportions correlated more between IR-seq and RNA-seq.

Material: a population of CD138-negative cells sorted from bone marrow. This clonotype was obtained from a donor at least 40 years old with multiple myeloma. The rearrangement joins TRBV9 to TRBJ2-2; a weak D match, TRBD2 (5 bases). CDR3 sequence reads: CASSVGTGINTGELFF. The CDR3 DNA sequence: TGTGCCAGCAGCGTAGGCACGGGGATAAACACCGGGGAGCTGTTTTTT.